Shown below are 6 T cell receptor beta chains from a single sample sequenced in a study of OX40 agonist ivuxolimab in advanced cancers. Some clones are missing from TCRdb's copy, which holds only in-frame ones; the method was immunoSEQ multiplex PCR. Counted here are over 60,000 clones, roughly 94% occurring once; the ten biggest clones make up approximately 14%. This specimen was CD4+ or CD8+ T cells sorted from blood, taken in a trial of the OX40 agonist ivuxolimab. These receptors were obtained from an adult with an advanced solid tumor such as melanoma, head and neck, liver or kidney cancer.

This clone turned up a few times. The genes are TRBV4-1 and TRBJ1-2; TRBD1 might be the D (5 bases). V dropped 0 bases and J dropped 6 bases, with 17 bases sitting between them. There are 16 residues in the CDR3. Germline V lookup: CDR1 MGHRA, CDR2 YSYEKL. The CDR3 DNA reads TGCGCCAGCAGCCAAGATCTACCAGGGCCTACTAATGGCTACACCTTC. Amino acid sequence: CASSQDLPGPTNGYTF.

V usage is TRBV25-1 and J usage is TRBJ1-3; D might be TRBD1 (5 bases). The V gene's germline CDR1 is MGHDK and CDR2 SYGVNS. The CDR3 has 15 amino acids. V shed 4 bases and J shed 4 bases, with 14 bases lying between them. CDR3 region: CASSVGTLVGNTIYF. CDR3 coding DNA: TGTGCCAGCAGTGTAGGGACCCTAGTAGGAAACACCATATATTTT.

This clone appeared a single time. This sequence joins TRBV6-5 and TRBJ1-2, with D uncertain. The V and J ends lost 6 bases and 6 bases respectively, with 17 bases between them. CDR1 is MNHEY and CDR2 is SVGAGI in the germline V gene. CDR3 length: 14 residues. Written as DNA, the CDR3 is TGTGCCAGCAGCGTACCGGGTTTACGGGATGGCTACACCTTC. This encodes CASSVPGLRDGYTF.

This clone was seen a single time. The chain couples TRBV7-2 to TRBJ1-4, with TRBD1 matching over 7 bases. The V segment lost 0 bases and the J segment 3 bases; nucleotides outside the gene matches: 4. Germline V gene data show CDR1 as SGHTA and CDR2 as FQGNSA. CDR3 length equals 16 residues. Written as DNA, the CDR3 is TGTGCCAGCAGCTTAGCATGGACAGGTCCTAATGAAAAACTGTTTTTT. Protein: CASSLAWTGPNEKLFF.

This chain's CDR3 is CASSLGHGDGYTF. In DNA, the CDR3 is TGTGCCAGCAGCTTAGGACACGGAGATGGCTACACCTTC. The chain joins TRBV7-2 to TRBJ1-2; D unresolved. Trimming took 1 base from V and 6 from J, leaving 9 bases between them. The CDR3 is 13 residues long. Germline-derived CDR1 and CDR2 are SGHTA and FQGNSA.

The V call is TRBV7-2, the J call TRBJ2-1; TRBD2 matches 8 bases. V was clipped by 0 bases and J by 0 bases; unmatched bases: 16. CDR1 SGHTA and CDR2 FQGNSA come from the germline V gene. The CDR3 consists of 21 residues. The CDR3 region is CASSLAPGLAGPPSSYNEQFF. The CDR3 DNA sequence: TGTGCCAGCAGCTTAGCCCCTGGGCTAGCGGGCCCACCCAGCTCCTACAATGAGCAGTTCTTC.